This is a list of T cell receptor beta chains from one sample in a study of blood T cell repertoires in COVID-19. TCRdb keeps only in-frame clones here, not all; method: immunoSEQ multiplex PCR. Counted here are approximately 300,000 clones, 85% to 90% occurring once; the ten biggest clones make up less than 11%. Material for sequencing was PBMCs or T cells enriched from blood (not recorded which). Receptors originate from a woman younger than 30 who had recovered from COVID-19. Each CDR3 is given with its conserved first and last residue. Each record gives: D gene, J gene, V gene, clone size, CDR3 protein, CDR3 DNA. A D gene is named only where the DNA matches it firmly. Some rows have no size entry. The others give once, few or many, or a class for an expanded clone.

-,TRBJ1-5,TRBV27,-,CASKAGYSNQPQHF,TGTGCCAGCAAAGCAGGGTATAGCAATCAGCCCCAGCATTTT
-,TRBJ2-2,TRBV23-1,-,CASSQSPGRDTGELFF,TGCGCCAGCAGTCAATCTCCAGGGCGCGACACCGGGGAGCTGTTTTTT
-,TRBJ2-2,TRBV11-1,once,CASSFQGSTGELFF,TGTGCCAGCAGCTTTCAGGGATCCACCGGGGAGCTGTTTTTT
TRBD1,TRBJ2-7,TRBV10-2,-,CASSKTGTGPGEQYF,TGCGCCAGCAGCAAGACCGGGACAGGGCCGGGGGAGCAGTACTTC
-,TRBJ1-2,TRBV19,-,CASSMDWGGYTF,TGTGCCAGTAGTATGGACTGGGGTGGCTACACCTTC
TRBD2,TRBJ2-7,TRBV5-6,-,CASSLEWGGEQYF,TGTGCCAGCAGCTTGGAGTGGGGGGGCGAGCAGTACTTC
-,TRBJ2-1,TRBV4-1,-,CASSQGPLPPTNEQFF,TGCGCCAGCAGCCAAGGGCCCCTTCCTCCCACGAATGAGCAGTTCTTC
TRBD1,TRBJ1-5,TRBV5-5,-,CASSSGTGDNQPQHF,TGTGCCAGCAGCTCCGGGACAGGGGACAATCAGCCCCAGCATTTT
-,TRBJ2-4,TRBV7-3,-,CASSLTGEGIQYF,TGTGCCAGCAGCTTGACAGGGGAGGGCATTCAGTACTTC
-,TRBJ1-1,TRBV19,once,CASRLREGLNTEAFF,TGTGCCAGTAGGCTCAGGGAGGGTTTGAACACTGAAGCTTTCTTT
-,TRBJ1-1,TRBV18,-,CASSLTTGSGTEAFF,TGTGCCAGCTCACTCACTACAGGGTCGGGGACTGAAGCTTTCTTT
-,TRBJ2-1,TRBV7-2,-,CASSLGSSYNEQFF,TGTGCCAGCAGCTTGGGGAGCTCCTACAATGAGCAGTTCTTC
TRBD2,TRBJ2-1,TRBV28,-,CASSDGLAKYNEQFF,TGTGCCAGCAGTGATGGACTAGCAAAATACAATGAGCAGTTCTTC
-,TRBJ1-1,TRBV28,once,CASSSTGSVIEAFF,TGTGCCAGCAGTTCTACAGGGAGTGTCATTGAAGCTTTCTTT
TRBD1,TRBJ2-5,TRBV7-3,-,CATRNRDSGQETQYF,TGTGCCACCCGGAACCGGGACAGCGGACAAGAGACCCAGTACTTC
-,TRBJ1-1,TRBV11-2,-,CASSLAGDSTEAFF,TGTGCCAGCAGCTTAGCAGGGGATAGCACTGAAGCTTTCTTT
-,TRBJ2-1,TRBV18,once,CASSRLWDSVNNEQFF,TGTGCCAGCTCCAGATTGTGGGACTCTGTGAACAATGAGCAGTTCTTC
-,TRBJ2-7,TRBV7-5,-,CVRRPKTGGWSYEQYF,TGTGTCAGAAGGCCCAAGACAGGGGGCTGGTCCTACGAGCAGTACTTC
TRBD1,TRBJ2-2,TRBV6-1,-,CASSERGRSGELFF,TGTGCCAGCAGTGAGAGGGGGCGCAGCGGGGAGCTGTTTTTT
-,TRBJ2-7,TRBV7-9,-,CASSLYSYEQYF,TGTGCCAGCAGCCTTTACTCCTACGAGCAGTACTTC
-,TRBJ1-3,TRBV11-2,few,CASSFNRLSSGNTIYF,TGTGCCAGCAGCTTTAACAGGCTTAGCTCTGGAAACACCATATATTTT
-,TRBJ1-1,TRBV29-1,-,CSVHRATYTEAFF,TGCAGCGTTCACAGGGCGACGTACACTGAAGCTTTCTTT
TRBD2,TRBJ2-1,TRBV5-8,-,CASSSPEASGDEQFF,TGTGCCAGCAGCTCGCCCGAAGCTAGCGGGGATGAGCAGTTCTTC
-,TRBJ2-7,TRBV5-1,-,CASSLNYEQYF,TGCGCCAGCAGCCTAAACTACGAGCAGTACTTC
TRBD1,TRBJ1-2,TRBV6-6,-,CASSYSPGTGHGYTF,TGTGCCAGCAGTTACAGCCCCGGGACAGGCCATGGCTACACCTTC
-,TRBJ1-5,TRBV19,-,CASSMAGSTDSNQPQHF,TGTGCCAGTAGTATGGCCGGGTCGACCGATAGCAATCAGCCCCAGCATTTT
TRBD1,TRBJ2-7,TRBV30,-,CAWSFPGTGYEQYF,TGTGCCTGGAGTTTCCCCGGGACAGGCTACGAGCAGTACTTC
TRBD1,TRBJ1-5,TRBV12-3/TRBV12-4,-,CASSWDREQPQHF,TGTGCCAGCAGTTGGGACAGGGAGCAGCCCCAGCATTTT
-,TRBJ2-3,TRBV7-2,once,CASSPRRVVDTQYF,TGTGCCAGCAGCCCCAGGAGGGTGGTTGATACGCAGTATTTT
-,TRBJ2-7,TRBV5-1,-,CASSPPRVGSSYEQYF,TGCGCCAGCAGCCCCCCCCGGGTAGGGAGCTCCTACGAGCAGTACTTC
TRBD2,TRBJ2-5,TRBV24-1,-,CATSDPGGPGETQYF,TGTGCCACCAGTGACCCGGGGGGGCCAGGGGAGACCCAGTACTTC
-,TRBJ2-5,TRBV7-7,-,CASNKDLGGSQYF,TGTGCCAGCAACAAGGACCTCGGGGGATCACAGTACTTC
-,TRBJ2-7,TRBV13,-,CASSLGSSYEQYF,TGTGCCAGCAGCTTAGGGAGCTCCTACGAGCAGTACTTC
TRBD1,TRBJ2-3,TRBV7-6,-,CASSYRGLVDTQYF,TGTGCCAGCAGCTACAGGGGGCTTGTAGATACGCAGTATTTT